The rows below give T cell receptor beta chains drawn from one sample of a study of T cell responses to AZD1222 COVID-19 vaccine. Measured with immunoSEQ multiplex PCR; TCRdb has only the in-frame clones, and not every one. The sample includes 100,000 to 150,000 clones, roughly nine tenths of them seen just once. Material: peripheral blood, obtained on day 0 of AZD1222 vaccination. Receptor source: an adult in good health. Each CDR3 is given with its conserved first and last residue. The D gene is left open where the match is weak. The listing skips clone size in some rows; elsewhere it reads once, few, many or a size class.

TRBV3-1/TRBV3-2,-,TRBJ2-6,-,TGTGCCAGCAGCCGAGGGGAAACTGGGGCCAACGTCCTGACTTTC,CASSRGETGANVLTF
TRBV9,-,TRBJ2-7,once,TGTGCCAGCAGTGAGGACTTAACCTACGAGCAGTACTTC,CASSEDLTYEQYF
TRBV18,-,TRBJ2-5,-,TGTGCCAGCTCACCCCTGGGGCACACCGGGGAGACCCAGTACTTC,CASSPLGHTGETQYF
TRBV4-3,TRBD2,TRBJ2-1,few,TGCGCCAGCAGCCAAGACAGACTAGCGGGATCGCGGGAGCAGTTCTTC,CASSQDRLAGSREQFF
TRBV7-2,-,TRBJ1-6,-,TGTGCCAGCAGCTGGGGTCTCGACAATTCACCCCTCCACTTT,CASSWGLDNSPLHF
TRBV30,-,TRBJ1-6,-,TGTGCCTGGAGACGTACGGATATAAGCTCCTATAATTCACCCCTCCACTTT,CAWRRTDISSYNSPLHF
TRBV3-1/TRBV3-2,-,TRBJ2-7,-,TGTGCCAGCAGCCAGGGGAAAAGGGGAGGAGAGCAGTACTTC,CASSQGKRGGEQYF
TRBV2,TRBD2,TRBJ2-2,-,TGTGCCAGCAGTCAATTCACCGGGACTACCACCCACACCGGGGAGCTGTTTTTT,CASSQFTGTTTHTGELFF
TRBV3-1/TRBV3-2,-,TRBJ1-2,-,TGTGCCAGCAGCCAAGAAGGGGCTCGAGGCTACACCTTC,CASSQEGARGYTF
TRBV7-2,-,TRBJ1-4,-,TGTGCCAGCAGTTATCGTGGTACTAATGAAAAACTGTTTTTT,CASSYRGTNEKLFF
TRBV7-6,-,TRBJ1-4,-,TGTGCCAGCAGCTTAGCCCCCCGGGGGTTTGGTGAAAAACTGTTTTTT,CASSLAPRGFGEKLFF
TRBV29-1,TRBD1,TRBJ1-2,-,TGCAGCGTTGAACCGGGACAGCTCCCCTATGGCTACACCTTC,CSVEPGQLPYGYTF
TRBV5-4,TRBD1,TRBJ2-5,-,TGTGCCAGCAGCTTGGATGGCCTCGTGACAGGGAAGACCCAGTACTTC,CASSLDGLVTGKTQYF
TRBV7-8,TRBD1,TRBJ1-1,-,TGTGCCAGCAGCTTAACAGGGGGCGTCACTGAAGCTTTCTTT,CASSLTGGVTEAFF
TRBV27,TRBD1,TRBJ2-7,-,TGTGCCAGCAGTTTAGGGGACAGGGGGCCCGCCTACGAGCAGTACTTC,CASSLGDRGPAYEQYF
TRBV10-3,-,TRBJ1-4,-,TGTGCCATCAGTGTCGGGGAAGCGGAAAAACTGTTTTTT,CAISVGEAEKLFF
TRBV3-1/TRBV3-2,-,TRBJ2-3,-,TGTGCCAGCAGCCAGAATATCGGGGATACGCAGTATTTT,CASSQNIGDTQYF
TRBV7-8,-,TRBJ1-4,-,TGTGCCAGCAGCCCGGGAGTTAATGAAAAACTGTTTTTT,CASSPGVNEKLFF
TRBV3-1/TRBV3-2,-,TRBJ2-1,-,TGTGCCAGCAGCCTAGGGTACAATGAGCAGTTCTTC,CASSLGYNEQFF
TRBV6-2/TRBV6-3,TRBD1,TRBJ2-2,once,TGTGCCAGCAGTTACCGGGACAGGGGAGGCTGGGAGCTGTTTTTT,CASSYRDRGGWELFF
TRBV10-3,-,TRBJ1-6,-,TGTGCCATCAGTCCGGGAACCGATTCACCCCTCCACTTT,CAISPGTDSPLHF
TRBV6-5,-,TRBJ1-5,-,TGTGCCAGCAGTCCCCGGACAGCCTATCAGCCCCAGCATTTT,CASSPRTAYQPQHF
TRBV7-3,-,TRBJ2-7,-,TGTGCCAGCAGCTTATCCAGGGCCATTGCCTACGAGCAGTACTTC,CASSLSRAIAYEQYF
TRBV5-1,-,TRBJ1-2,-,TGCGCCAGCAGCTTGTCCCAAGGGGGAGGAGATGGCTACACCTTC,CASSLSQGGGDGYTF
TRBV9,-,TRBJ2-4,-,TGTGCCAGCAGCGTAGCAGGGGATAGGTCCAAAAACATTCAGTACTTC,CASSVAGDRSKNIQYF
TRBV3-1/TRBV3-2,-,TRBJ1-2,-,TGTGCCAGCAGCCAAGAAGGTGGCAGGGCCGGTGGCTACACCTTC,CASSQEGGRAGGYTF
TRBV5-6,TRBD1,TRBJ2-1,-,TGTGCCAGCAGCTTCACAGGGGATGAGCAGTTCTTC,CASSFTGDEQFF
TRBV24-1,-,TRBJ2-3,-,TGTGCCACCAGTGATTTGGGAGATACGCAGTATTTT,CATSDLGDTQYF
TRBV20-1,TRBD2,TRBJ2-7,-,TGCAGTGCTAGTAGCCCTAGCGGCTTTTACGAGCAGTACTTC,CSASSPSGFYEQYF
TRBV29-1,TRBD1,TRBJ1-1,-,TGCAGCGTTGGAGACCTTTTGGGGAGACAGGGCCCGAACACTGAAGCTTTCTTT,CSVGDLLGRQGPNTEAFF
TRBV6-1,-,TRBJ1-2,once,TGTGCCAGCAGTGATTCGGACAGCTATGGCTACACCTTC,CASSDSDSYGYTF
TRBV27,TRBD1,TRBJ1-3,-,TGTGCCAGCAAAGACAGGGAAAGAAACACCATATATTTT,CASKDRERNTIYF
TRBV30,-,TRBJ1-3,-,TGTGCCTGGAGTCCCCTCCAACGGGGCCTCTCTGGAAACACCATATATTTT,CAWSPLQRGLSGNTIYF
TRBV7-3,TRBD2,TRBJ2-2,-,TGTGCCAGCAGCGGTAGCAAGGGACTAGCGGGGGGTTTCACCGGGGAGCTGTTTTTT,CASSGSKGLAGGFTGELFF
TRBV18,-,TRBJ1-4,-,TGTGCCAGCTCACCACAAACGTTAAATGAAAAACTGTTTTTT,CASSPQTLNEKLFF
TRBV7-9,-,TRBJ1-4,-,TGTGCCAGCAGCTTAGGCCGGGACGCTAATGAAAAACTGTTTTTT,CASSLGRDANEKLFF
TRBV28,-,TRBJ1-2,-,TGTGCCAGCGTTCTGGGGAGTAATGGTGGCTACACCTTC,CASVLGSNGGYTF
TRBV5-1,-,TRBJ2-1,-,TGCGCCAGCAGCTTAGGTCAGGTGATATCCTACAATGAGCAGTTCTTC,CASSLGQVISYNEQFF
TRBV7-2,TRBD1,TRBJ2-1,-,TGTGCCAGCAGCTTCCTCGACAGGGATGAGCAGTTCTTC,CASSFLDRDEQFF
TRBV9,-,TRBJ1-6,-,TGTGCCAGCAGCGCCCACCCAGGGACAACTAATAATTCACCCCTCCACTTT,CASSAHPGTTNNSPLHF
TRBV19,-,TRBJ1-6,-,TGTGCCAGTAGTGCCTTCTCCTATAATTCACCCCTCCACTTT,CASSAFSYNSPLHF
TRBV15,-,TRBJ1-5,-,TGTGCCACCAGCAGAGTTACAGGCCTGAATCAGCCCCAGCATTTT,CATSRVTGLNQPQHF